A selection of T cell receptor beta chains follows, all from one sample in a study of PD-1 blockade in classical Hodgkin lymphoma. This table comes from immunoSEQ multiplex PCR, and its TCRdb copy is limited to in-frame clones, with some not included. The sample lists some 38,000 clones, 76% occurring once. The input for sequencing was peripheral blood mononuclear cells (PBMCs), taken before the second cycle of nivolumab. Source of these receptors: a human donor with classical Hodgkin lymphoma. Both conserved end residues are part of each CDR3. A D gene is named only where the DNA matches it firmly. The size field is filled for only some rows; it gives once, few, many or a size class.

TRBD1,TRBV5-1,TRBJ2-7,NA,TGCGCCAGCAGCCCTTTAGGGACAGGGGGCGAGCAGTACTTC,CASSPLGTGGEQYF
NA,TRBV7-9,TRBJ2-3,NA,TGTGCCAGCAGCGTAGGAGTAAACACAGATACGCAGTATTTT,CASSVGVNTDTQYF
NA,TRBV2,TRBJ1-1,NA,TGTGCCAGCATGAACTCCCGCCAGAACACTGAAGCTTTCTTT,CASMNSRQNTEAFF
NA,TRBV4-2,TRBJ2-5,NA,TGTGCCAGCAGTGCGACGACAGCCCCCCGGGAGACCCAGTACTTC,CASSATTAPRETQYF
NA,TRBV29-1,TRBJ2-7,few,TGCAGCGTTGGGGTGTCATACGAGCAGTACTTC,CSVGVSYEQYF
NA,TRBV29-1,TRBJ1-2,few,TGCAGCGTTGACGGCCAATATGGCTACACCTTC,CSVDGQYGYTF
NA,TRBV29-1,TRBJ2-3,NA,TGCAGCGTCCTAACCCCGGGACACGAAGTTTCAGATACGCAGTATTTT,CSVLTPGHEVSDTQYF
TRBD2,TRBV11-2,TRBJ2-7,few,TGTGCCAGCAGCTGGGGGGGGAGTGAGCAGTACTTC,CASSWGGSEQYF
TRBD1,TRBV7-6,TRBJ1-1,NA,TGTGCCAGCAGCCCGTGGACAGGGGAGAACACTGAAGCTTTCTTT,CASSPWTGENTEAFF
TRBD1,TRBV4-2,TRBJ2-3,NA,TGTGCCAGCAGCGCCCGGGACAGGGTTCCAGATACGCAGTATTTT,CASSARDRVPDTQYF
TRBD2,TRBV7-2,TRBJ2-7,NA,TGTGCCAGCAGCCAACAGCGGGGGGTATTCGAGCAGTACTTC,CASSQQRGVFEQYF
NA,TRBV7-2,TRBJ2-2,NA,TGTGCCAGCAGCTTAAGGTCTGGCGCCGGGGAGCTGTTTTTT,CASSLRSGAGELFF
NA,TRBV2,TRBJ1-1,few,TGTGCCAGCAGTGGATGGGAGCCTGAAGCTTTCTTT,CASSGWEPEAFF
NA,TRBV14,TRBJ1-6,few,TGTGCCAGCAGCCAATGGGGAAATTCACCCCTCCACTTT,CASSQWGNSPLHF
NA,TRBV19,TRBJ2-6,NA,TGTGCCAGTAGCCTAAGAGCTGGGGCCAACGTCCTGACTTTC,CASSLRAGANVLTF
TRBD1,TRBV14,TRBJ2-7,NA,TGTGCCAGCAGCCAGGCGGGCCCGGGACAGGGGGTAAGGGAGCAGTACTTC,CASSQAGPGQGVREQYF
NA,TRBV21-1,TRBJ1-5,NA,TGTGCCAGCAGCACCAGGGACAGGAGGGCGGTTAGCAATCAGCCCCAGCATTTT,CASSTRDRRAVSNQPQHF
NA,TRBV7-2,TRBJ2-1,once,TGTGCCAGCAGCTTAGATGCGACGGAATATGAGCAGTTCTTC,CASSLDATEYEQFF
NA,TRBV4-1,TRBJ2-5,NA,TGCGCCAGCAGCCAGAGGGGACTGGAGCAAGAGACCCAGTACTTC,CASSQRGLEQETQYF
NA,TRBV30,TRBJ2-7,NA,TGTGCCTGGAGTAAGGAGGGAAGGGGCGAGCAGTACTTC,CAWSKEGRGEQYF
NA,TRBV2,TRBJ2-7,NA,TGTGCCACCGTCGGGCGAAAAGGCCACGAGCAGTACTTC,CATVGRKGHEQYF
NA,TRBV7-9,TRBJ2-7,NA,TGTGCCAGCAGCTTAGAACCCCTTACCTACGAGCAGTACTTC,CASSLEPLTYEQYF
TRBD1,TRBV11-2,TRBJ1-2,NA,TGTGCCAGCAGCAGACAGGGGATCTATGGCTACACCTTC,CASSRQGIYGYTF
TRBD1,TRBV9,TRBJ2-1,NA,TGTGCCAGCAGTATAGGGACAGGGCCCAATGAGCAGTTCTTC,CASSIGTGPNEQFF
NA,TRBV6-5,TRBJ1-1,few,TGTGCCAGCAGTTACTCCTGGGGGGGTGACACTGAAGCTTTCTTT,CASSYSWGGDTEAFF
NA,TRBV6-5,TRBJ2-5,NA,TGTGCCAGCAGACGCCCTGGGCGAGAGACCCAGTACTTC,CASRRPGRETQYF
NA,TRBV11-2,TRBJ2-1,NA,TGTGCCAGCAGCTTAGGTCCGCGCTATAATGAGCAGTTCTTC,CASSLGPRYNEQFF
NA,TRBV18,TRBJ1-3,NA,TGTGCCAGCTCACCAGGGGGAAACACCATATATTTT,CASSPGGNTIYF
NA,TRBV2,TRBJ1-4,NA,TGTGCCAGCAGTGAAGCAGGGAATTCTAATGAAAAACTGTTTTTT,CASSEAGNSNEKLFF
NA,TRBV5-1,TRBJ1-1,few,TGCGCCAGCAGACGGGACACGGCTGAAGCTTTCTTT,CASRRDTAEAFF
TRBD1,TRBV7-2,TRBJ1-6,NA,TGTGCCAGCACCCGGGACAGGCCGGGGGAGACACCCCTCCACTTT,CASTRDRPGETPLHF
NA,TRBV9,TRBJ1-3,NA,TGTGCCAGCAGCGTAGATCTGGCCGGAAACACCATATATTTT,CASSVDLAGNTIYF
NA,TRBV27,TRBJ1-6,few,TGTGCCAGCCGCTTGGCGGGGTTCAATTCACCCCTCCACTTT,CASRLAGFNSPLHF
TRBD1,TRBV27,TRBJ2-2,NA,TGTGCCAGCAGTTCCGGACAGGGAACAAACGGGGAGCTGTTTTTT,CASSSGQGTNGELFF
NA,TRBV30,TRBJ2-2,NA,TGTGCCTGGAGTATGTTAGGGGACACCGGGGAGCTGTTTTTT,CAWSMLGDTGELFF
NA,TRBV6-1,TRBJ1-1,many,TGTGCCATAGGGCACTTGAACACTGAAGCTTTCTTT,CAIGHLNTEAFF
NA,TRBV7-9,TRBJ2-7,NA,TGTGCCGGCAGCTTAGCGCAGGTTTCTCACGAGCAGTACTTC,CAGSLAQVSHEQYF
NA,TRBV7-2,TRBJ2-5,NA,TGTGCCAGCAGCCCCCTGGACCGGCAAGAGACCCAGTACTTC,CASSPLDRQETQYF
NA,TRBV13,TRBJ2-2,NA,TGTGCCAGCAGCCCCCCCAACACCGGGGAGCTGTTTTTT,CASSPPNTGELFF
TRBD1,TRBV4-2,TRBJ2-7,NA,TGTGCCAGCAGCCACGACCGGGACAGGGTCTCCTACGAGCAGTACTTC,CASSHDRDRVSYEQYF
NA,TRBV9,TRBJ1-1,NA,TGTGCCAGCAGCGTAGGAGGGAGCACTGAAGCTTTCTTT,CASSVGGSTEAFF
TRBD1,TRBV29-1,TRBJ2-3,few,TGCAGCGGCGGACAGGACTCAGATACGCAGTATTTT,CSGGQDSDTQYF
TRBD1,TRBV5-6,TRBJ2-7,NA,TGTGCCAGCAGCTTCCGGGACAGGGGGTTTGGCGAGCAGTACTTC,CASSFRDRGFGEQYF
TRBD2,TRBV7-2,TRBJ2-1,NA,TGTGCCAGCAGCTCCGGACTAGCGGGGGTAAATGAGCAGTTCTTC,CASSSGLAGVNEQFF
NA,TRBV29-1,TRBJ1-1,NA,TGCAGCGTTGTAGGTGGGGCTGTGAACACTGAAGCTTTCTTT,CSVVGGAVNTEAFF
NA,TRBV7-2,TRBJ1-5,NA,TGTGCCAGCAGCTTAGAGTCCGGTCAGCCCCAGCATTTT,CASSLESGQPQHF
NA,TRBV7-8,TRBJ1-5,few,TGTGCCAGCAGCTTAGAGAGGTATCAGCCCCAGCATTTT,CASSLERYQPQHF